This T cell receptor (beta chain) was recovered during a study of blood T cell repertoires in COVID-19. Study-wide context: The samples span acute and convalescent COVID-19 from the United States, Italy and Spain. T cells, B-cell-depleted T cells, or PBMCs provided the cDNA or gDNA that served as material.

Points on this clone: The same CDR3 can be traced to other DNA sequences in this sample.

Trimming took 3 bases from V and 1 from J, leaving 9 bases between them. The CDR3 sequence is 14 residues long. Germline V gives CDR1 SGHAT, CDR2 FQNNGV. Original methodology: Reference gene primers were amplified, and this amplification served to estimate nucleated cell counts. Clones were sequenced by immunoSEQ multiplex PCR, and TCRdb holds only the in-frame ones, with some missing. Clonal size and the V and J genes are those of that table, whereas D and trimming came from the DNA. The top ten clones hold less than 4.5% of a sample with some 280,000 clones, around 85% of them seen once. Sequenced: peripheral blood. The chain carries TRBV11-2 and TRBJ1-1; D might be TRBD1 (6 bases). The clonotype comes from a woman in her 50s with active or convalescent COVID-19. Written as DNA, the CDR3 is TGTGCCAGCAGCTTGACAGGAGGGAACACTGAAGCTTTCTTT. It is translated as CASSLTGGNTEAFF.